The rows below give T cell receptor beta chains drawn from one sample of a study of T cell repertoires in cytomegalovirus infection. One entry per CDR3 protein results from TCRdb running MiXCR on the reads. The repertoire holds 900,000 to 950,000 distinct CDR3 sequences, with 25% to 40% as singletons. Their antigen targets remain unknown. This material consisted of cultured CD8+ T cells from PBMCs, taken from culture after CMV antigen stimulation. These receptors were taken from a human donor in good health (CMV status not recorded). Some clones in this sample may be carry-over from other donors' samples. CDR3s include the opening cysteine and the closing phenylalanine or tryptophan. The order of the fields is CDR3 length, V gene, D gene, clone size, J gene, CDR3 DNA, CDR3 protein. D genes are given only for firm matches. Rows give clone size only sometimes, using once, few, many, or a class for an expanded clone.

len: 14; v_gene: TRBV6-6; d_gene: -; abundance: -; j_gene: TRBJ2-1; CDR3nt: TGTGCCAGCAGACCGGGACGCGTCTACAATGAGCAGTTCTTC; CDR3aa: CASRPGRVYNEQFF
len: 12; v_gene: TRBV7-9; d_gene: TRBD1; abundance: -; j_gene: TRBJ1-5; CDR3nt: TGTGCCAGCAGCCTCGGACAGGGGGCCCAGCATTTT; CDR3aa: CASSLGQGAQHF
len: 14; v_gene: TRBV24-1; d_gene: -; abundance: few; j_gene: TRBJ2-5; CDR3nt: TGTGCCACCAGACGGCCAAGACTCTCGGAGACCCAGTACTTC; CDR3aa: CATRRPRLSETQYF
len: 16; v_gene: TRBV5-5; d_gene: -; abundance: -; j_gene: TRBJ2-2; CDR3nt: TGTGCCAGCAGCGCCTTCCAGGGGATCGAAACCGGGGAGCTGTTTTTT; CDR3aa: CASSAFQGIETGELFF
len: 16; v_gene: TRBV7-9; d_gene: -; abundance: -; j_gene: TRBJ2-1; CDR3nt: TGTGCCAGCAGCCCGGTCGGGGGCAGCTCCTACAATGAGCAGTTCTTC; CDR3aa: CASSPVGGSSYNEQFF
len: 15; v_gene: TRBV7-6; d_gene: -; abundance: few; j_gene: TRBJ2-5; CDR3nt: TGTGCCAGCAGCTTAGTTGAATCCCCTAGGGAGACCCAGTACTTC; CDR3aa: CASSLVESPRETQYF
len: 12; v_gene: TRBV29-1; d_gene: -; abundance: few; j_gene: TRBJ1-2; CDR3nt: TGCAGCGTTGAAGTGGGCCGTTATGGCTACACCTTC; CDR3aa: CSVEVGRYGYTF
len: 14; v_gene: TRBV6-2/TRBV6-3; d_gene: -; abundance: -; j_gene: TRBJ2-7; CDR3nt: TGTGCCAGCAGTTACTGGCAGGACTCCTACGAGCAGTACTTC; CDR3aa: CASSYWQDSYEQYF
len: 16; v_gene: TRBV7-3; d_gene: -; abundance: once; j_gene: TRBJ2-2; CDR3nt: TGTGCCAGCAGCACAGTGAGGCGGGGAAACACCGGGGAGCTGTTTTTT; CDR3aa: CASSTVRRGNTGELFF
len: 15; v_gene: TRBV11-2; d_gene: -; abundance: many; j_gene: TRBJ1-3; CDR3nt: TGTGCCAGCAGCTTAGATTGGCTCTCTGGAAACACCATATATTTT; CDR3aa: CASSLDWLSGNTIYF
len: 18; v_gene: TRBV5-6; d_gene: TRBD2; abundance: few; j_gene: TRBJ2-1; CDR3nt: TGTGCCAGCAGCTCCGAGGGTTTCGAGCGGGGGGTGTACAATGAGCAGTTCTTC; CDR3aa: CASSSEGFERGVYNEQFF
len: 15; v_gene: TRBV12-3/TRBV12-4; d_gene: -; abundance: -; j_gene: TRBJ1-2; CDR3nt: TGTGCCAGCAGTTTTCCCGGGGGGCCAGACTATGGCTACACCTTC; CDR3aa: CASSFPGGPDYGYTF
len: 16; v_gene: TRBV5-6; d_gene: TRBD1; abundance: few; j_gene: TRBJ2-1; CDR3nt: TGTGCCAGCAGAACCGCCGGGACAGGGGGTTTCGAGGAGCAGTTCTTC; CDR3aa: CASRTAGTGGFEEQFF
len: 15; v_gene: TRBV10-3; d_gene: TRBD1; abundance: few; j_gene: TRBJ1-2; CDR3nt: TGTGCCATCAGTGCCCGGACAGGGGACGGCTATGGCTACACCTTC; CDR3aa: CAISARTGDGYGYTF
len: 14; v_gene: TRBV4-1; d_gene: -; abundance: many; j_gene: TRBJ2-5; CDR3nt: TGCGCCAGCAGCCAATGGACGGCACAAGAGACCCAGTACTTC; CDR3aa: CASSQWTAQETQYF
len: 15; v_gene: TRBV11-2; d_gene: -; abundance: few; j_gene: TRBJ2-3; CDR3nt: TGTGCCAGCAGCTTAGTCGGTAGCGCCGCAGATACGCAGTATTTT; CDR3aa: CASSLVGSAADTQYF
len: 14; v_gene: TRBV19; d_gene: -; abundance: -; j_gene: TRBJ1-1; CDR3nt: TGTGCTAGTAGTATTGACACATCGATAGCTGAAGCTTTCTTT; CDR3aa: CASSIDTSIAEAFF
len: 15; v_gene: TRBV24-1; d_gene: -; abundance: -; j_gene: TRBJ1-5; CDR3nt: TGTGCCACCAGTGATTTCAGGGAGGGCAATCAGCCCCAGCATTTT; CDR3aa: CATSDFREGNQPQHF
len: 15; v_gene: TRBV27; d_gene: -; abundance: -; j_gene: TRBJ2-5; CDR3nt: TGTGCCAGCAGTTCTTACCAGGGGCCGGGAGAGACCCAGTACTTC; CDR3aa: CASSSYQGPGETQYF
len: 11; v_gene: TRBV19; d_gene: -; abundance: many; j_gene: TRBJ1-1; CDR3nt: TGTGCCAGCAGTACAGGGACTGAAGCTTTCTTT; CDR3aa: CASSTGTEAFF
len: 13; v_gene: TRBV6-5; d_gene: -; abundance: -; j_gene: TRBJ1-1; CDR3nt: TGTGCCAGCAGTTATATTCTGAACACTGAAGCTTTCTTT; CDR3aa: CASSYILNTEAFF
len: 15; v_gene: TRBV12-3/TRBV12-4; d_gene: -; abundance: -; j_gene: TRBJ2-3; CDR3nt: TGTGCCAGCAGTCTTCGAGGGGGGAAGCCAGATACGCAGTATTTT; CDR3aa: CASSLRGGKPDTQYF
len: 15; v_gene: TRBV27; d_gene: -; abundance: -; j_gene: TRBJ2-5; CDR3nt: TGTGCCAGCAGTTTCGGGGGGCGCCCTCAAGAGACCCAGTACTTC; CDR3aa: CASSFGGRPQETQYF
len: 13; v_gene: TRBV7-6; d_gene: -; abundance: many; j_gene: TRBJ2-1; CDR3nt: TGTGCCAGCAGCTTACCAGGATCCCGGGAGCAGTTCTTC; CDR3aa: CASSLPGSREQFF
len: 16; v_gene: TRBV11-2; d_gene: TRBD2; abundance: few; j_gene: TRBJ2-1; CDR3nt: TGTGCCAGCAGCTCCTGGACTAGCGGCTCCTACAATGAGCAGTTCTTC; CDR3aa: CASSSWTSGSYNEQFF
len: 13; v_gene: TRBV7-2; d_gene: -; abundance: many; j_gene: TRBJ1-4; CDR3nt: TGTGCCAGCAGCTTAGCCACAGGCGAAAAACTGTTTTTT; CDR3aa: CASSLATGEKLFF
len: 12; v_gene: TRBV6-2/TRBV6-3; d_gene: -; abundance: many; j_gene: TRBJ1-1; CDR3nt: TGTGCCAGCAGTTACACCCGCACTGAAGCTTTCTTT; CDR3aa: CASSYTRTEAFF
len: 17; v_gene: TRBV5-4; d_gene: TRBD2; abundance: -; j_gene: TRBJ2-3; CDR3nt: TGTGCCAGCAGCGCGGGGGAAGCGGGGCGACCCACAGATACGCAGTATTTT; CDR3aa: CASSAGEAGRPTDTQYF
len: 14; v_gene: TRBV28; d_gene: -; abundance: -; j_gene: TRBJ2-5; CDR3nt: TGTGCCAGCAGTTTGTTCTCGGTCCAAGAGACCCAGTACTTC; CDR3aa: CASSLFSVQETQYF
len: 16; v_gene: TRBV7-6; d_gene: -; abundance: -; j_gene: TRBJ2-2; CDR3nt: TGTGCCAGCAGCTTCAGCGAAACAGCCAATCGCGAGGAGCTGTTTTTT; CDR3aa: CASSFSETANREELFF
len: 16; v_gene: TRBV27; d_gene: TRBD1; abundance: few; j_gene: TRBJ1-1; CDR3nt: TGTGCCAGCAGCAAAACCAGGGGGCATCTCTTCGCTGAAGCTTTCTTT; CDR3aa: CASSKTRGHLFAEAFF